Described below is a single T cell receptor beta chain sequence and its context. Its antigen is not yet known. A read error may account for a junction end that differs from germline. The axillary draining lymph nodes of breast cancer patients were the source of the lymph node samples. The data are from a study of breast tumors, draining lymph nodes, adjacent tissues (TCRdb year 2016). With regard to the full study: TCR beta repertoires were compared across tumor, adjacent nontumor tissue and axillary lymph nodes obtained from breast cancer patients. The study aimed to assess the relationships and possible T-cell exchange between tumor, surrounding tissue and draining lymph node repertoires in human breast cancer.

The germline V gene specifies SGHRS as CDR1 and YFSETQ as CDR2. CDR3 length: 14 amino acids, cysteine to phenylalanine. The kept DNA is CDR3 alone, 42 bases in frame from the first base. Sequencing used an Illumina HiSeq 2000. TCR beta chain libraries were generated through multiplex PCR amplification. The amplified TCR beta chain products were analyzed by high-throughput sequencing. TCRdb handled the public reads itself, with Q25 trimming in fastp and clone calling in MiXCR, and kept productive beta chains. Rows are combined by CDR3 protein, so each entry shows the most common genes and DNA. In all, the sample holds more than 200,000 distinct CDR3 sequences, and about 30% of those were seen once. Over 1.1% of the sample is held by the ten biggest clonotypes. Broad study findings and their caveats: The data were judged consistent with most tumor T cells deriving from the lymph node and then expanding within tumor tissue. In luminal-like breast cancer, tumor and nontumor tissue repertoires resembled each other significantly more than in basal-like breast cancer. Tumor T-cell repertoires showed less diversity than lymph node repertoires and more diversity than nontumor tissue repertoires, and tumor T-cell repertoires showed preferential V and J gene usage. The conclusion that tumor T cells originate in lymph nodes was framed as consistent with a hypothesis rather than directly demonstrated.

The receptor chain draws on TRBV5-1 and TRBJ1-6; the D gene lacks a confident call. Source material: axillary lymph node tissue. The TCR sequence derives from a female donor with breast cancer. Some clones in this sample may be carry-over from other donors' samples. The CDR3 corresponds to CASRSGSSYSPLHF. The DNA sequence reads TGCGCCAGCAGGTCGGGGAGTTCCTATTCCCCCCTCCACTTT.